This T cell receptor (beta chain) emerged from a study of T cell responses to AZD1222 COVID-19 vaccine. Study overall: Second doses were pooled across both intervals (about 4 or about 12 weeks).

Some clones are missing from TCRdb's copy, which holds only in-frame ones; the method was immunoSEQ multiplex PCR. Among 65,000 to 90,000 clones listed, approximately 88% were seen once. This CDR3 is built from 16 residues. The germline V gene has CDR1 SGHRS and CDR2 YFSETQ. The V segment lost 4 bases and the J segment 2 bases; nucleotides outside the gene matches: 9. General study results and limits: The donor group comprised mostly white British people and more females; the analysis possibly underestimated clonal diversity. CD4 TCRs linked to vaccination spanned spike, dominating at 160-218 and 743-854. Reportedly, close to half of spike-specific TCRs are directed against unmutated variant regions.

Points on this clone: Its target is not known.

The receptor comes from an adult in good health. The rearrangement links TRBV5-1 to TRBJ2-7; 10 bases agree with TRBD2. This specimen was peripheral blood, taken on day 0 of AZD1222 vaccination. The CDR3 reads CASSADPSGSPYEQYF. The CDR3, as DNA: TGCGCCAGCAGCGCCGACCCTAGCGGGAGTCCCTACGAGCAGTACTTC.